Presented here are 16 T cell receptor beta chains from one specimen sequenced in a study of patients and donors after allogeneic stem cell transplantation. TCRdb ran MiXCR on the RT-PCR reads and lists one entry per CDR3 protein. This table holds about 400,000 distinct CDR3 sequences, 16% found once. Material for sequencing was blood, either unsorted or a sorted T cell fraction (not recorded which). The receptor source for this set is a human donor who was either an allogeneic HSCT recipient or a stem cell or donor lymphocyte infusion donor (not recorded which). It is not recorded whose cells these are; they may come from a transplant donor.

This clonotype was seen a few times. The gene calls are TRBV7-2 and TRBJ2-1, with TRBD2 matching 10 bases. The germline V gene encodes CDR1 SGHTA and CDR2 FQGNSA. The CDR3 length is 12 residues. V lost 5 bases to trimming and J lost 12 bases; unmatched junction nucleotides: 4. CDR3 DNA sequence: TGTGCCAGCAGCCGATTAGCGGGAGGGCAGTTCTTC. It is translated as CASSRLAGGQFF.

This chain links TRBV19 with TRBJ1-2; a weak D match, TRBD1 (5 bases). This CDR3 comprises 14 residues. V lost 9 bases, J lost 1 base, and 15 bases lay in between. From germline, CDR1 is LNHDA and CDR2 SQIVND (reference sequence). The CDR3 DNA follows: TGTGCCAGCAGAGGGGCGGACCTTAACTATGGCTACACCTTC. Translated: CASRGADLNYGYTF. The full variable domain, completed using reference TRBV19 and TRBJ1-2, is DGGITQSPKYLFRKEGQNVTLSCEQNLNHDAMYWYRQDPGQGLRLIYYSQIVNDFQKGDIAEGYSVSREKKESFPLTVTSAQKNPTAFYLCASRGADLNYGYTFGSGTRLTVV.

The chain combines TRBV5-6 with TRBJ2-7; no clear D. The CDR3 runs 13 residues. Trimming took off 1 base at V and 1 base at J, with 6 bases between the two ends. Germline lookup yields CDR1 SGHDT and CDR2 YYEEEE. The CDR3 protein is CASSLMPSYEQYF. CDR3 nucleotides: TGTGCCAGCAGCTTGATGCCTTCCTACGAGCAGTACTTC.

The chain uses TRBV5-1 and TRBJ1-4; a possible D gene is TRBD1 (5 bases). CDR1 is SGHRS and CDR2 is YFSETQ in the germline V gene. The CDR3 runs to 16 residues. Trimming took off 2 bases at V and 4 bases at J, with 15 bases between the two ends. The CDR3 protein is CASSFPRTGGNEKLFF. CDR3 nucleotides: TGCGCCAGCAGCTTCCCCCGAACAGGCGGTAATGAAAAACTGTTTTTT.

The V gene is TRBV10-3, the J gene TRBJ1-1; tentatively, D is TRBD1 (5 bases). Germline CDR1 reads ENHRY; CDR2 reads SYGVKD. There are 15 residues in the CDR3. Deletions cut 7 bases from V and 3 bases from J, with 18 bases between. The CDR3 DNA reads TGTGCCATCACGGCGGGGCTTCTCAGGGACACTGAAGCTTTCTTT. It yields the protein CAITAGLLRDTEAFF.

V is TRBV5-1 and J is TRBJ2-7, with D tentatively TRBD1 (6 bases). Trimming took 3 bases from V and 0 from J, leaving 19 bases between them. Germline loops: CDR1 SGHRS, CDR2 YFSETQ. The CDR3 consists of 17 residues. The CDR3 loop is CASSSGTGQITSYEQYF. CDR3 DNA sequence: TGCGCCAGCAGCTCGGGGACGGGACAAATTACCTCCTACGAGCAGTACTTC. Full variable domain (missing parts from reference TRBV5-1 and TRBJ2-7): KAGVTQTPRYLIKTRGQQVTLSCSPISGHRSVSWYQQTPGQGLQFLFEYFSETQRNKGNFPGRFSGRQFSNSRSEMNVSTLELGDSALYLCASSSGTGQITSYEQYFGPGTRLTVT.

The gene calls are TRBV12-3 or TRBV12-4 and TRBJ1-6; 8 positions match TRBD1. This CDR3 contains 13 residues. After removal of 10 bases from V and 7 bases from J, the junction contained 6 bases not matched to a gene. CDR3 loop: CATNQGANSPLHF. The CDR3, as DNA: TGTGCCACCAATCAGGGGGCGAATTCACCCCTCCACTTT.

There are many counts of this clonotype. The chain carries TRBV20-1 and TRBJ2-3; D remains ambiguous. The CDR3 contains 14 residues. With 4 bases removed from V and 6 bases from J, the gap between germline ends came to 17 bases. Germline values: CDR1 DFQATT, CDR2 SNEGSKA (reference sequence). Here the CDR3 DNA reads TGCAGTGCTACAAGGATCGAGCCGGCTGATACGCAGTATTTT. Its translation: CSATRIEPADTQYF.

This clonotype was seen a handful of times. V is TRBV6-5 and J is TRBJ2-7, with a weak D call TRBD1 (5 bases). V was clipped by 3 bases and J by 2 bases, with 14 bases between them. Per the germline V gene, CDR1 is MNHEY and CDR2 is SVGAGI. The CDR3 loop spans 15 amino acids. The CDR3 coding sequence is TGTGCCAGCAGTTATGAGTCAGGGTTACCCTACGAGCAGTACTTC. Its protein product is CASSYESGLPYEQYF.

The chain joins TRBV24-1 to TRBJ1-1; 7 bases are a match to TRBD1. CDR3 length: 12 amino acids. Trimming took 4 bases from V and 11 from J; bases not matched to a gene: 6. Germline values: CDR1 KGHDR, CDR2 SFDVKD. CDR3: CATSDTTGYAFF. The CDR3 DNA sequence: TGTGCCACCAGTGACACGACAGGGTACGCTTTCTTT.

The CDR3 nucleotides read TGTGCCATCAGACAGGCCGCCTACGAGCAGTACTTC. Encoded protein: CAIRQAAYEQYF. The chain carries TRBV10-3 and TRBJ2-7, with D maybe TRBD1 (5 bases). The CDR3 is 12 residues long. Per the germline V gene, CDR1 is ENHRY and CDR2 is SYGVKD. The V end was cut by 6 bases, the J end by 2 bases, with 8 bases between.

CDR3 nucleotide sequence: TGTGCCAGCAGCCCTGGACGGACGAACACTGAAGCTTTCTTT. This translates into CASSPGRTNTEAFF. V usage is TRBV7-9 and J usage is TRBJ1-1; D is unresolved. V lost 5 bases to trimming and J lost 1 base, with 11 bases between them. The CDR3 is 14 amino acids. From germline, CDR1 is SEHNR and CDR2 FQNEAQ (reference sequence).

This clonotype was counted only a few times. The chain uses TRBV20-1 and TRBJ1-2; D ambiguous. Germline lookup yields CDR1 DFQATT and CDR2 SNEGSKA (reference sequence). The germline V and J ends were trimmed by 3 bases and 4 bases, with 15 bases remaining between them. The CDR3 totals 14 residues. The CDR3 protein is CSASLSRIPYGYTF. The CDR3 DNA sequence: TGCAGTGCTAGCCTTAGCAGGATACCCTATGGCTACACCTTC.

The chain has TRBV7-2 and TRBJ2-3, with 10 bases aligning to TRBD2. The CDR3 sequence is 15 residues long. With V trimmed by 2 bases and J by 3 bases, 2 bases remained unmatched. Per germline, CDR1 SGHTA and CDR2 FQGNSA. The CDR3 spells CASSLQAGGTDTQYF. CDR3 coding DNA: TGTGCCAGCAGCTTACAAGCGGGGGGGACAGATACGCAGTATTTT. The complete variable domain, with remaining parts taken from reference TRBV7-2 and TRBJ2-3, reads GAGVSQSPSNKVTEKGKDVELRCDPISGHTALYWYRQSLGQGLEFLIYFQGNSAPDKSGLPSDRFSAERTGGSVSTLTIQRTQQEDSAVYLCASSLQAGGTDTQYFGPGTRLTVL.

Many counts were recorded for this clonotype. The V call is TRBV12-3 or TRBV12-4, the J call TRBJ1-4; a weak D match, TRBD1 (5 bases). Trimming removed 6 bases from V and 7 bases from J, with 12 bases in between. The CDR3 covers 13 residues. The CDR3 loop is CASSLDRGEKLFF. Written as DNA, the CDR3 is TGTGCCAGCAGCCTTGACAGAGGTGAAAAACTGTTTTTT.

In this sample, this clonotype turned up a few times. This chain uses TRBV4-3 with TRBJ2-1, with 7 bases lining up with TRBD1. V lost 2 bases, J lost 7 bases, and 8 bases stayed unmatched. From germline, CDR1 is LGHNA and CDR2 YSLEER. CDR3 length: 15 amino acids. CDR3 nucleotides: TGCGCCAGCAGCCAATCAACAGGGGAAAGGAATGAGCAGTTCTTC. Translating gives CASSQSTGERNEQFF.